This TCR beta chain was identified during a study of T cells in lung cancer brain metastases. Overall study context: Most patients, about 90% of the 20, got no therapy between primary and metastasis resection.

CDR3 length: 15 amino acids. Germline V lookup: CDR1 MGHRA, CDR2 YSYEKL. Trimming removed 3 bases from V and 6 bases from J; junction bases left unmatched: 8. This clone showed up just once. The method was immunoSEQ multiplex PCR; TCRdb's version includes in-frame clones alone and lacks a portion of them. The table lists 4,900 or so clones, roughly 84% of them singletons, with roughly 3% in the top ten. The V gene is TRBV4-1, the J gene TRBJ1-2, with TRBD1 identical over 9 bases. The sample consisted of tumor tissue from the primary lung tumor. The clonotype originates from a woman aged 45 to 65 with non-small cell lung cancer. In DNA, the CDR3 is TGCGCCAGCAGCCACCTGGACAGGGGTTGGGATGGCTACACCTTC. It translates to CASSHLDRGWDGYTF.